The 10 T cell receptor beta chains reported below all come from one sample, sequenced in a study of blood T cell repertoires in COVID-19. Assay used: immunoSEQ multiplex PCR; TCRdb lists only in-frame clones, some missing. Of 200,000 or so clones listed, 65% to 85% are singletons. Sequencing used peripheral blood. The receptors stem from a woman aged 80 or over with acute or convalescent COVID-19.

The rearrangement joins TRBV7-8 to TRBJ1-5; possibly TRBD1 for D (6 bases). The germline gives CDR1 SGHVS, CDR2 FQNEAQ. This CDR3 contains 14 residues. The V and J ends lost 5 bases and 2 bases respectively, with 10 bases between them. The CDR3 coding sequence is TGTGCCAGCAGCCGAGGGGGGGGCAATCAGCCCCAGCATTTT. Encoded protein: CASSRGGGNQPQHF. The whole variable domain, filled in from reference TRBV7-8 and TRBJ1-5, reads GAGVSQSPRYKVAKRGQDVALRCDPISGHVSLFWYQQALGQGPEFLTYFQNEAQLDKSGLPSDRFFAERPEGSVSTLKIQRTQQEDSAVYLCASSRGGGNQPQHFGDGTRLSIL.

The chain links TRBV19 to TRBJ2-1, with 8 bases identical to TRBD1. Unmatched junction bases numbered 15, after V lost 4 bases and J lost 7 bases. The germline V gene encodes CDR1 LNHDA and CDR2 SQIVND (reference sequence). The CDR3 is 17 residues long. The CDR3 nucleotides are TGTGCCAGTAGTACCCCCTATGCAGGGGGCGCGGAAAATGAGCAGTTCTTC. The encoded protein is CASSTPYAGGAENEQFF.

The rearrangement uses TRBV7-3 and TRBJ2-1; 8 bases match TRBD2. The CDR3 length is 16 residues. Trimming took 5 bases from V and 6 from J; bases not matched to a gene: 12. Germline assignment: CDR1 SGHTA and CDR2 FQGTGA. DNA of the CDR3: TGTGCCAGCAGCCCCTCATTGGGGCGGGAGGTCAATGAGCAGTTCTTC. This codes for CASSPSLGREVNEQFF. The variable domain in full, completed from reference TRBV7-3 and TRBJ2-1, reads GAGVSQTPSNKVTEKGKYVELRCDPISGHTALYWYRQSLGQGPEFLIYFQGTGAADDSGLPNDRFFAVRPEGSVSTLKIQRTERGDSAVYLCASSPSLGREVNEQFFGPGTRLTVL.

The CDR3 loop is CASSLGQANYGYTF. As DNA, the CDR3 is TGTGCCAGCAGCTTAGGCCAGGCTAACTATGGCTACACCTTC. This chain links TRBV7-2 with TRBJ1-2; no reliable D call. CDR1 is SGHTA, CDR2 FQGNSA, per germline. V was trimmed by 1 base and J by 0 bases, leaving 6 bases between them. This CDR3 is built from 14 residues. The full variable domain, rest sourced from reference TRBV7-2 and TRBJ1-2, is GAGVSQSPSNKVTEKGKDVELRCDPISGHTALYWYRQSLGQGLEFLIYFQGNSAPDKSGLPSDRFSAERTGGSVSTLTIQRTQQEDSAVYLCASSLGQANYGYTFGSGTRLTVV.

In this sample, this clone turned up once. CDR3 residues: CASSYGTGEVQPQHF. The CDR3 nucleotides are TGTGCCAGCAGTTATGGGACAGGGGAAGTTCAGCCCCAGCATTTT. The chain recombines TRBV6-6 with TRBJ1-5; 10 bases align to TRBD1. In germline, CDR1 is MNHNY, CDR2 SVGAGI (reference sequence). Germline trimming cut 3 bases from V and 6 bases from J; bases unmatched to any gene: 5. The CDR3 runs to 15 residues.

CDR3 bases: TGTGCCAGTAGCCAAGACAGGGATCAGCCCCAGCATTTT. Encoded protein: CASSQDRDQPQHF. This sequence joins TRBV19 and TRBJ1-5, with 7 bases aligning to TRBD1. V dropped 6 bases and J dropped 5; count of bases not matched to a gene: 4. CDR1 LNHDA and CDR2 SQIVND come from the germline V gene (reference sequence). This CDR3 is built from 13 residues.

The chain joins TRBV11-2 to TRBJ2-7; D perhaps matches TRBD1 (6 bases). V was cut by 3 bases and J by 7 bases, with 16 bases left in between. From germline, CDR1 is SGHAT and CDR2 FQNNGV. CDR3 length: 14 amino acids. The DNA for the CDR3 is TGTGCCAGCAGCTTGAACAGGGTTAGTTCGGAGCAGTACTTC. Its translation: CASSLNRVSSEQYF.

The V and J genes are TRBV19 and TRBJ2-1; tentative D call: TRBD2 (6 bases). Looked up from germline, CDR1 is LNHDA and CDR2 is SQIVND (reference sequence). The V and J ends lost 10 bases and 6 bases respectively, with 16 bases between them. CDR3 length: 13 residues. CDR3 nucleotide sequence: TGTGCCACCAGACTAGTTAATAGCAATGAGCAGTTCTTC. Its protein is CATRLVNSNEQFF.

CDR3 sequence (DNA): TGTGCCAGCCGGGACAGGGGAGATGCAACTAATGAAAAACTGTTTTTT. This translates into CASRDRGDATNEKLFF. This chain connects TRBV19 to TRBJ1-4; 10 bases align to TRBD1. J lost 0 bases, V lost 9 bases, and 7 bases had no gene match. CDR1 and CDR2 (germline): LNHDA, SQIVND (reference sequence). The CDR3 runs 16 residues.

The chain is built from TRBV7-9 and TRBJ2-1; 10 nucleotides match TRBD2. The germline CDR1 and CDR2 sequences are SEHNR and FQNEAQ (reference sequence). This CDR3 comprises 15 residues. Trimming at V came to 4 bases and at J to 7 bases, leaving 7 bases not matched to a gene. Here the CDR3 DNA reads TGTGCCAGCAGCTCCTTGGGGACTAGCGTGAATGAGCAGTTCTTC. This codes for CASSSLGTSVNEQFF. Based on the CDR3 plus reference TRBV7-9 and TRBJ2-1, the full variable domain is DTGVSQNPRHKITKRGQNVTFRCDPISEHNRLYWYRQTLGQGPEFLTYFQNEAQLEKSRLLSDRFSAERPKGSFSTLEIQRTEQGDSAMYLCASSSLGTSVNEQFFGPGTRLTVL.